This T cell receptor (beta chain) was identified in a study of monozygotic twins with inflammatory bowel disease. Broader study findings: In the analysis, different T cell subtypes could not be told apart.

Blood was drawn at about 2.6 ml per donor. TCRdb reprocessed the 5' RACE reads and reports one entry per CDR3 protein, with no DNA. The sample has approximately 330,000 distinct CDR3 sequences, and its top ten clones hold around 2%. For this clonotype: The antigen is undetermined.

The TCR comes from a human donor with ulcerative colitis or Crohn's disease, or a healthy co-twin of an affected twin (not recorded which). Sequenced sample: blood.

The chain's CDR3 is CSAEQPGQLVETQYF. The V and J genes are TRBV20-1 and TRBJ2-5; as DNA is missing, the TRBD1 call by TCRdb cannot be tested. Per germline, CDR1 DFQATT and CDR2 SNEGSKA (reference sequence). This CDR3 is 15 amino acids long.